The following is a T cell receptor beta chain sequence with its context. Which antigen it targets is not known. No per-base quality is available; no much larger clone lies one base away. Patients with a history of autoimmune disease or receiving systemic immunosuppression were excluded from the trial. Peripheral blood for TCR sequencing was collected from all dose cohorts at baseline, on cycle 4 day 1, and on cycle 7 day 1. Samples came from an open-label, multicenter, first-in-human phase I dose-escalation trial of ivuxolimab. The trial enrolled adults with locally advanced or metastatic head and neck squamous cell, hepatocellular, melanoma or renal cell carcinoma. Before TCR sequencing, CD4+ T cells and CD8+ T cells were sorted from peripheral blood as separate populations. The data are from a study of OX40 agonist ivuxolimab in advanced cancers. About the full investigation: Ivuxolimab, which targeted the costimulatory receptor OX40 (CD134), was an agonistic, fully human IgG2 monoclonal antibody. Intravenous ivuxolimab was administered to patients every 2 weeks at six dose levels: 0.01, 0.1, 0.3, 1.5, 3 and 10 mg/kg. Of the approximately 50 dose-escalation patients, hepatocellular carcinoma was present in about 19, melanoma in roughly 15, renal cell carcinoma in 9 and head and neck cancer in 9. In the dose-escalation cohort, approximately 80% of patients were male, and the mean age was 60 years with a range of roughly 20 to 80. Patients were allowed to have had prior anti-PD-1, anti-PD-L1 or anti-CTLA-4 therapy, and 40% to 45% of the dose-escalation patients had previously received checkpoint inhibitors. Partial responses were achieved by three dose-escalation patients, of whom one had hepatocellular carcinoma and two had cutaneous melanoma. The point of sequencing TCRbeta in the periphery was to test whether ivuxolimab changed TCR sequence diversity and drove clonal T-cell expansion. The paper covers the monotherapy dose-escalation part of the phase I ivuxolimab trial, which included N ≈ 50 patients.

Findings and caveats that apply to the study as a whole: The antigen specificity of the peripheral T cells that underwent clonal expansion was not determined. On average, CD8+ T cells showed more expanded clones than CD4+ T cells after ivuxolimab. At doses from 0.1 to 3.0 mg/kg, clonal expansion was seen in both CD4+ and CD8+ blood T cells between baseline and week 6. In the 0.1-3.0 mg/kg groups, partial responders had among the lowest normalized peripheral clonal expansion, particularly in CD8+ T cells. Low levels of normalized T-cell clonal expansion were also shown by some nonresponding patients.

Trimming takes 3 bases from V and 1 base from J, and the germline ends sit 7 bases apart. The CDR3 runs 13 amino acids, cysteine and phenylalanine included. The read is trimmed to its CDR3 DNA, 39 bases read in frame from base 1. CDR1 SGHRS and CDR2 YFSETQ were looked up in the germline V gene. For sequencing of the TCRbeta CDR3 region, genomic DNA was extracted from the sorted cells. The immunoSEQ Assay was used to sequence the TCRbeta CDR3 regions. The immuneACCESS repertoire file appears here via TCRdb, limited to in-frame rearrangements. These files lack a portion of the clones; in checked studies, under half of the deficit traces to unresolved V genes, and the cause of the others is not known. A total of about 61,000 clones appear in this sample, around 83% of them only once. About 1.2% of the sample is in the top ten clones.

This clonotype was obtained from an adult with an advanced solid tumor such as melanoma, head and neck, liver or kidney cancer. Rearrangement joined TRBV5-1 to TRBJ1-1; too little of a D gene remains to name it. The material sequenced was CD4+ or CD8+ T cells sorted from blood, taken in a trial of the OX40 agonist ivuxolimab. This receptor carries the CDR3 CASSWAANTEAFF. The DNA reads TGCGCCAGCAGCTGGGCCGCGAACACTGAAGCTTTCTTT.